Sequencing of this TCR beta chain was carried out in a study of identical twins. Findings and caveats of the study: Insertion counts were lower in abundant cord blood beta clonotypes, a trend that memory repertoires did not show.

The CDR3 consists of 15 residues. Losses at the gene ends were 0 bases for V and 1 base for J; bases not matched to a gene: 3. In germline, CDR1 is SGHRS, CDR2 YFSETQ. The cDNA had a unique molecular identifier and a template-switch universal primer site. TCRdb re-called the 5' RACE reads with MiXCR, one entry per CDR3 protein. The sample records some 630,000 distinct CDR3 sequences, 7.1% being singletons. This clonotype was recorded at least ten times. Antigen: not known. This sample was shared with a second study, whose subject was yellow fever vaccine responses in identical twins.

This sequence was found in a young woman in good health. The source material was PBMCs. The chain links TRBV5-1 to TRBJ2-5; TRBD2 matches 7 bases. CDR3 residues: CASSLVGGSQETQYF. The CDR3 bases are TGCGCCAGCAGCTTGGTAGGCGGGAGCCAAGAGACCCAGTACTTC.